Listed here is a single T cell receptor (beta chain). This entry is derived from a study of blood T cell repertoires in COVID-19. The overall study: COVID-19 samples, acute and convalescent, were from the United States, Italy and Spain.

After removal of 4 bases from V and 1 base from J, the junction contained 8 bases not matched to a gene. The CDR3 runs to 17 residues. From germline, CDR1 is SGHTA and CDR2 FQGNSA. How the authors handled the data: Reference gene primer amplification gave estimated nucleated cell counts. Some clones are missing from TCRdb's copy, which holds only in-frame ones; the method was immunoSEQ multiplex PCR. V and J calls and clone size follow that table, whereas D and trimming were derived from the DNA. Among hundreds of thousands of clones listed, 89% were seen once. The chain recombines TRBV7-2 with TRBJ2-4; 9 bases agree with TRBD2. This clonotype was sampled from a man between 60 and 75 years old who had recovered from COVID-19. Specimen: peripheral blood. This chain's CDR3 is CASSSQREERAKNIQYF. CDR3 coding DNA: TGTGCCAGCAGCTCTCAGCGGGAGGAGCGGGCCAAAAACATTCAGTACTTC.